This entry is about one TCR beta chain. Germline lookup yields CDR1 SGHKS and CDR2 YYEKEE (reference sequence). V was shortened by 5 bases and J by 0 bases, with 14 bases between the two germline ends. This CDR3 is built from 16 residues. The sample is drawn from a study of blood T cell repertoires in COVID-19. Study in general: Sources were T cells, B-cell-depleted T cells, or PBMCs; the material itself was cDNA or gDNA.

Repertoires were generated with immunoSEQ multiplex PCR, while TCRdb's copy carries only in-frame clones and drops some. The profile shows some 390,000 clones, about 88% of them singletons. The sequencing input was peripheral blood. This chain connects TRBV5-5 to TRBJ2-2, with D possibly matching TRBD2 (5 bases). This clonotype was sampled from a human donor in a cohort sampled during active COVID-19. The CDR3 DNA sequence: TGTGCCAGCAGTCTGTTCGGGGTCGCGAACACCGGGGAGCTGTTTTTT. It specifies CASSLFGVANTGELFF.